This TCR beta chain stems from a study of vaccination effects on CD4 cells after COVID-19. Looking at the study overall: The second dose preceded post-vaccine samples by a median of 72 days.

Viral peptide pools were used in the ViraFEST assay to expand antigen-specific CD4+ T cells, and sequencing came afterward. With roughly 10 days of culture completed, CD4+ T cells were isolated. All study participants received two doses of BNT162b2 or mRNA-1273 vaccine. All vaccine recipients tested negative for nucleocapsid antibodies and had never contracted SARS-CoV-2 infection. Cultures had half their medium replaced with IL-2 medium on days 3 and 7. Concerning this clone itself: Its antigen is not identified. An end of the junction differs from the germline gene, which may be a read error.

TCRdb's copy holds only in-frame clones and misses some; the assay was immunoSEQ multiplex PCR. This sample yields approximately 70,000 clones, of which about 86% are seen a single time; approximately 1.3% belongs to the top ten. CDR1 and CDR2 (germline): MDHEN, SYDVKM. The CDR3 is 13 amino acids. The chain has TRBV28 and TRBJ1-1; D is uncertain. This specimen was CD4+ T cells from PBMCs cultured with HCoV-229E spike peptides, taken after COVID-19 vaccination. This sequence originates from a human donor who received a COVID-19 vaccine. The CDR3 here is CASSFQRSFEDFF. DNA of the CDR3: TGTGCCAGCAGTTTTCAACGATCGTTTGAAGATTTCTTT.